Listed here is a single T cell receptor beta chain. Antigen: not known. Individual cDNA molecules (in the library) carried attached unique molecular identifiers. Per the original data handling: From approximately 20,000 to 700,000 TCRs were found per sample, with a median of 95,638. From the reads, TCRdb called clonotypes with MiXCR, one entry per CDR3 protein. TCRdb's processing, not the study's, gives the V and J calls here. The sample holds around 120,000 distinct CDR3 sequences, over 7% seen once. It was unfractionated whole blood from which total RNA was extracted. The entry originates in a study of human T cells and chemical hapten exposure. General study points: The number of TCRs over 1 in 1000 frequency stayed unchanged after DPC.

In germline, CDR1 is MNHEY, CDR2 SMNVEV (reference sequence). V gave up 4 bases and J gave up 0 bases, with 9 bases separating them. The CDR3 is 14 residues long. The clonotype comes from a human donor in good health. Some clones in this sample may be carry-over from other donors' samples. The source material was whole blood. The chain recombines TRBV27 with TRBJ1-1, with a weak D call TRBD1 (5 bases). The CDR3 loop is CASSWGGVNTEAFF. CDR3 DNA: TGTGCCAGCAGTTGGGGGGGGGTGAACACTGAAGCTTTCTTT.